These T cell receptor beta chains were read from a single sample in a study of regulatory T cells in long-lasting Graves disease. TCRdb ran MiXCR on the multiplex PCR reads and lists one entry per CDR3 protein. This sample yields hundreds of thousands of distinct CDR3 sequences, of which around 32% are seen a single time; around 42% belongs to the top ten. The sample in question was peripheral blood mononuclear cells (PBMCs), obtained when the disease was refractory, from a patient treated with antithyroid drugs. The receptors were sampled from a female donor with Graves disease. Both conserved end residues are part of each CDR3. Each record gives: D gene, clone size, J gene, V gene, CDR3 DNA, CDR3 protein. The D gene is left open where the match is weak. Rows give clone size only sometimes, using once, few, many, or a class for an expanded clone.

TRBD1	few	TRBJ1-5	TRBV9	TGTGCCAGCCTCAAGACCAGGCCGACAGGGGGCCCGAGGGATCAGCCCCAGCATTTT	CASLKTRPTGGPRDQPQHF
-	-	TRBJ2-7	TRBV11-2	TGTGCCAGCAGCGAAGAGGTACAGTCCTACGAGCAGTACTTC	CASSEEVQSYEQYF
-	-	TRBJ1-3	TRBV28	TGTGCCAGCAGTACTCCGGGACGGAGCTCTGGAAACACCATATATTTT	CASSTPGRSSGNTIYF
-	-	TRBJ1-3	TRBV5-1	TGCGCCAGCAGCCCCGCGGACGGACTCTCTGGAAACACCATATATTTT	CASSPADGLSGNTIYF
-	-	TRBJ2-4	TRBV15	TGTGCCACCAGCAGGACAGGAGAAAACATTCAGTACTTC	CATSRTGENIQYF
-	-	TRBJ1-2	TRBV19	TGTGCCAGTAGTACCCGATTGCCCCTGATCATGGGCTACACCTTC	CASSTRLPLIMGYTF
TRBD2	few	TRBJ2-1	TRBV12-3/TRBV12-4	TGTGCCAGCAGTTTGAGTCTAGCGGGAGGTGAGCAGTTCTTC	CASSLSLAGGEQFF
TRBD1	many	TRBJ2-6	TRBV12-3/TRBV12-4	TGTGCCAGCAGTTCCCGGGACAGGGGGGCCGGGGCCAACGTCCTGACTTTC	CASSSRDRGAGANVLTF
-	few	TRBJ1-3	TRBV11-2	TGTGCCAGCAGCTCCGTGTCAGGACGCTACTCTGGAAACACCATATATTTT	CASSSVSGRYSGNTIYF
-	-	TRBJ2-7	TRBV19	TGTGCCAGTAGTATCAGGCGGGACTGGACTTCCTACGAGCAGTACTTC	CASSIRRDWTSYEQYF
-	few	TRBJ2-4	TRBV20-1	TGCAGTGCTGAGGGGGTGGGGGATTTCATTCAGTACTTC	CSAEGVGDFIQYF
-	-	TRBJ1-2	TRBV7-9	TGTGCCAGCAGGGGGGGAGAGACATTCTATGGCTACACCTTC	CASRGGETFYGYTF
TRBD1	few	TRBJ1-1	TRBV12-3/TRBV12-4	TGTGCCAGCACCCTTGGGGGACAGGGGGCTGCTGAAGCTTTCTTT	CASTLGGQGAAEAFF
-	-	TRBJ2-1	TRBV12-3/TRBV12-4	TGTGCCAGCAGCCGCGACCCCGGAGGGCAGTTCTTC	CASSRDPGGQFF
TRBD1	-	TRBJ2-7	TRBV6-1	TGTGCCAGCACCCAGCTAACCCTGAAAGCGGACAGGGGGATTCGGGAGCAGTACTTC	CASTQLTLKADRGIREQYF
TRBD2	many	TRBJ2-2	TRBV27	TGTGCCAGCAGTTCCGGACTAGCGGGAGGGCCGGGCACCGGGGAGCTGTTTTTT	CASSSGLAGGPGTGELFF
-	-	TRBJ1-4	TRBV5-1	TGCGCCAGCTCCGACATCGCAACTAATGAAAAACTGTTTTTT	CASSDIATNEKLFF
-	few	TRBJ1-2	TRBV5-1	TGCGCCAGCAGCGTAACAGGGATGGGCTATGGCTACACCTTC	CASSVTGMGYGYTF
-	few	TRBJ1-5	TRBV5-1	TGCGCCAGCAGCTTAGGGACCTCGGATAGCAATCAGCCCCAGCATTTT	CASSLGTSDSNQPQHF
-	few	TRBJ2-7	TRBV10-3	TGTGCCATCAGTGGGGCGATCGAGCAGTACTTC	CAISGAIEQYF
-	-	TRBJ1-5	TRBV3-1	TGTGCCAGCAGCCAAGGACGGGGGTCGGTTCAGCCCCAGCATTTT	CASSQGRGSVQPQHF
TRBD2	-	TRBJ2-7	TRBV28	TGTGCCAGCAGGGGGAGCACCCCTACTAGCGGCCTTCCCTACGAGCAGTACTTC	CASRGSTPTSGLPYEQYF
-	many	TRBJ2-5	TRBV6-1	TGTGCCAGCAGCTCCACGGGGACGGCAACGACCCAGTACTTC	CASSSTGTATTQYF